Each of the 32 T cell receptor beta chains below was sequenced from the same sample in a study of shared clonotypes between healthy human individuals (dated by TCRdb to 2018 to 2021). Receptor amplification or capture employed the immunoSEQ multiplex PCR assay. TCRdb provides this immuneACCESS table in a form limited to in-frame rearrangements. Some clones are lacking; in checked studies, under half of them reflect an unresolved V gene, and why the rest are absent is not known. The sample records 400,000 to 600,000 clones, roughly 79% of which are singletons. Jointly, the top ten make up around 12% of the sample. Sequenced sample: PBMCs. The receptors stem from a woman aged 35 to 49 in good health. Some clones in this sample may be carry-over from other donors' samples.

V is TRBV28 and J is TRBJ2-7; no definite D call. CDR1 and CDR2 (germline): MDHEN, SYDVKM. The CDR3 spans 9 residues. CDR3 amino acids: CWANNEQYF. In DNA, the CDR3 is TGTTGGGCGAATAACGAGCAGTACTTC.

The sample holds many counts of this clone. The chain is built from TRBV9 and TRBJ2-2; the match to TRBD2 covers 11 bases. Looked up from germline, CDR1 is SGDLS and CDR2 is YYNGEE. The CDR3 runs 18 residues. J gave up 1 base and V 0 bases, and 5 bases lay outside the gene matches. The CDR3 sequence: CASSVAIGLAGNTGELFF. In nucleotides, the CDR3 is TGTGCCAGCAGCGTAGCTATCGGACTAGCGGGGAACACCGGGGAGCTGTTTTTT.

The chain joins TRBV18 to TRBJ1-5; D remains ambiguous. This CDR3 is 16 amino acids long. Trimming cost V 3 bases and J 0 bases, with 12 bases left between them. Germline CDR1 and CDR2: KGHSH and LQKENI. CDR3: CASSPQAGVSNQPQHF. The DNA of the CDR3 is TGTGCCAGCTCACCCCAAGCCGGGGTTAGCAATCAGCCCCAGCATTTT.

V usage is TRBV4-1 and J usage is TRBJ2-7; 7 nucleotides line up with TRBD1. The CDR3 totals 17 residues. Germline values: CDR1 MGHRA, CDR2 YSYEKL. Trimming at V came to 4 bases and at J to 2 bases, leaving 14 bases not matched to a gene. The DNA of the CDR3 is TGCGCCAGCAGCCCCACCCCCCTAGACAGGGCCACCTACGAGCAGTACTTC. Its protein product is CASSPTPLDRATYEQYF.

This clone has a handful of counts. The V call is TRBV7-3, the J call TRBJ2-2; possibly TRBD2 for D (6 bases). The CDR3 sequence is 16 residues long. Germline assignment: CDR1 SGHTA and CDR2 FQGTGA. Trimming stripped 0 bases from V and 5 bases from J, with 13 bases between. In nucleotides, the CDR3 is TGTGCCAGCAGCTTAACCGGGGGTGACAGAACCGGGGAGCTGTTTTTT. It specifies CASSLTGGDRTGELFF. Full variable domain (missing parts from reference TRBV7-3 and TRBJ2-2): GAGVSQTPSNKVTEKGKYVELRCDPISGHTALYWYRQSLGQGPEFLIYFQGTGAADDSGLPNDRFFAVRPEGSVSTLKIQRTERGDSAVYLCASSLTGGDRTGELFFGEGSRLTVL.

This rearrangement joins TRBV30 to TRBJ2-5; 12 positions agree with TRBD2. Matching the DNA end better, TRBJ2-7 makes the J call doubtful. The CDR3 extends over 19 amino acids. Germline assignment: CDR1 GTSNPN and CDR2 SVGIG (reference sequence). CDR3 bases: TGTGCCTGCCGGCAGGATCGACTAGCGGGAGTTCTACAAACCTACGAGCAGTACTTC. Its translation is CACRQDRLAGVLQTYEQYF.

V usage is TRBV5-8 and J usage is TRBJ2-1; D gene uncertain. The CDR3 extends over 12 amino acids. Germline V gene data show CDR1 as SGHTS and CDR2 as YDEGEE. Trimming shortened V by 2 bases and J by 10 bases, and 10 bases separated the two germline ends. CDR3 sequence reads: CASSFLPREQFF. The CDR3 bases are TGTGCCAGCAGCTTTTTACCCCGCGAGCAGTTCTTC.

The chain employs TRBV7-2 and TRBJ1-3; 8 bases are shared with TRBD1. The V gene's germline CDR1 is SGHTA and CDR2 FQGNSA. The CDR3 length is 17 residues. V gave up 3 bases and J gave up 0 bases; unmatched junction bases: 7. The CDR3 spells CASSLQGASSSGNTIYF. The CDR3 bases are TGTGCCAGCAGCTTGCAGGGGGCTTCAAGCTCTGGAAACACCATATATTTT.

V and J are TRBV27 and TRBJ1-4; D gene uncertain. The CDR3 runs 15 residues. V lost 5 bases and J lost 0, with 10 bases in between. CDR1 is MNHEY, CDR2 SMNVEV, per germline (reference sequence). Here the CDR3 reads CASSPMGSTNEKLFF. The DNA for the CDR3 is TGTGCCAGCAGTCCAATGGGGTCAACTAATGAAAAACTGTTTTTT. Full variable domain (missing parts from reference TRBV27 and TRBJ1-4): EAQVTQNPRYLITVTGKKLTVTCSQNMNHEYMSWYRQDPGLGLRQIYYSMNVEVTDKGDVPEGYKVSRKEKRNFPLILESPSPNQTSLYFCASSPMGSTNEKLFFGSGTQLSVL.

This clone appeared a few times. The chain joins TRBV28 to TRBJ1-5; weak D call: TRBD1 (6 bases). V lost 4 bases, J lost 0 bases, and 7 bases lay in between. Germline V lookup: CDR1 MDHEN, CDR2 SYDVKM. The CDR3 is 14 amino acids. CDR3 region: CASSWTDSNQPQHF. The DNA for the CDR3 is TGTGCCAGCAGTTGGACAGATAGCAATCAGCCCCAGCATTTT.

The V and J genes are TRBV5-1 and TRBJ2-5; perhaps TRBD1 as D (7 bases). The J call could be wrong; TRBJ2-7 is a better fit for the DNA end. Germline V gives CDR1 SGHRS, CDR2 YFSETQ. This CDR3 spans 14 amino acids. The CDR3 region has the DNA TGCGCCAGCAGCTTGGCGGGGGACAGCTACGAGCAGTACTTC. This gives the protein CASSLAGDSYEQYF.

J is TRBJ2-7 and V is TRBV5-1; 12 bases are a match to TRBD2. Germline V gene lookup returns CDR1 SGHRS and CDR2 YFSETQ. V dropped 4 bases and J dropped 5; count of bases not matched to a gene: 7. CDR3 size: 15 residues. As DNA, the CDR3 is TGCGCCAGCAGCCCTAAGACTAGCGGGAGCGACGAGCAGTACTTC. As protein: CASSPKTSGSDEQYF.

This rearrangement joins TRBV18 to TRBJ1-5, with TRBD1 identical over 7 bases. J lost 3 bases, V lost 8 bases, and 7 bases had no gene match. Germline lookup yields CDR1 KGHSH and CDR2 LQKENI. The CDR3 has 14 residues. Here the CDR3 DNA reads TGTGCCAGCACGACAGGGTCGTACAATCAGCCCCAGCATTTT. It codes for CASTTGSYNQPQHF.

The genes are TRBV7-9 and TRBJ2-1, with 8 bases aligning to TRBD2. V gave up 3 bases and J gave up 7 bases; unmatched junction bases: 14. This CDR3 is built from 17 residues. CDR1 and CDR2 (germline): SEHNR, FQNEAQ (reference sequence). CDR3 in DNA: TGTGCCAGCAGCTTCTCAAGTAAGCGGGAGTCCCGGAATGAGCAGTTCTTC. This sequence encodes CASSFSSKRESRNEQFF.

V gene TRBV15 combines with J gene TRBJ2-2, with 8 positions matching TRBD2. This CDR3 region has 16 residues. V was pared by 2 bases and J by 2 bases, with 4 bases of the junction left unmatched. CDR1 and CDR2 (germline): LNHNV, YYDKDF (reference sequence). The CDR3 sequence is CATSRRTSYNTGELFF. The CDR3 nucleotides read TGTGCCACCAGCAGACGGACTAGCTACAACACCGGGGAGCTGTTTTTT.

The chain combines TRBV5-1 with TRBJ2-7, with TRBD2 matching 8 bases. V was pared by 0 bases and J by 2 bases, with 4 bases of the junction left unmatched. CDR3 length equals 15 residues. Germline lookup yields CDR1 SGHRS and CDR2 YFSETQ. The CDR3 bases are TGCGCCAGCAGCTTGGCGGGAGGGTCCGCCTACGAGCAGTACTTC. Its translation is CASSLAGGSAYEQYF.

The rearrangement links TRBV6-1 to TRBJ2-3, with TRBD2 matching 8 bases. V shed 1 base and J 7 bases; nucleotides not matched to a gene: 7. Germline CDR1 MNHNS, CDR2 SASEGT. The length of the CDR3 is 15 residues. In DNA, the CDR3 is TGTGCCAGCAGTGAAGGGCCGGGAGGGCCAAATACGCAGTATTTT. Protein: CASSEGPGGPNTQYF.

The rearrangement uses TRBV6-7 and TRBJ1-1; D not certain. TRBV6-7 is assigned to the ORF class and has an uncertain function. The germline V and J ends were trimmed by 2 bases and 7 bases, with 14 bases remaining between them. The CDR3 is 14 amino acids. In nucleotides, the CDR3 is TGTGCCAGCAGTTACGTAGGGAGTGGGGATGAAGCTTTCTTT. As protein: CASSYVGSGDEAFF.

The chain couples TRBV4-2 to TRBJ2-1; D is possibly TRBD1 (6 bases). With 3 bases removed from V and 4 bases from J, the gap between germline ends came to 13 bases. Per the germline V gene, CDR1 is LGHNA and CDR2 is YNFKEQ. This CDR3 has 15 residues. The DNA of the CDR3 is TGTGCCAGCAGCCAGGATTCTAGGGGGTACAATGAGCAGTTCTTC. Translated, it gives CASSQDSRGYNEQFF.

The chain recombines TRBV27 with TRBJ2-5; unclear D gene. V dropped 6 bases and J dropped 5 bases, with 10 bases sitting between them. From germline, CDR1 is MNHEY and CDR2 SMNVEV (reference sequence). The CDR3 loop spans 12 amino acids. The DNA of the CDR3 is TGTGCCAGCAGCCGCGTGGGGGAGACCCAGTACTTC. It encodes CASSRVGETQYF.

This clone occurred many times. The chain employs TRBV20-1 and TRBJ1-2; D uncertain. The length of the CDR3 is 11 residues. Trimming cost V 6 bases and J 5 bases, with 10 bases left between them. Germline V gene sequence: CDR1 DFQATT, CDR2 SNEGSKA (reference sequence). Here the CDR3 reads CSAQERYGYTF. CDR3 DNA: TGCAGTGCGCAGGAACGTTATGGCTACACCTTC.

The CDR3 region has the DNA TGTGCCAGCAGCCAGAGCAAGACCGGGACTTCCCCCTACGAGCAGTACTTC. Translated, it gives CASSQSKTGTSPYEQYF. The chain couples TRBV5-4 to TRBJ2-7, with a weak D call TRBD2 (6 bases). The germline V and J ends were trimmed by 4 bases and 2 bases, with 22 bases remaining between them. CDR1 and CDR2 (germline): SGHNT, YYREEE (reference sequence). The CDR3 has 17 residues.

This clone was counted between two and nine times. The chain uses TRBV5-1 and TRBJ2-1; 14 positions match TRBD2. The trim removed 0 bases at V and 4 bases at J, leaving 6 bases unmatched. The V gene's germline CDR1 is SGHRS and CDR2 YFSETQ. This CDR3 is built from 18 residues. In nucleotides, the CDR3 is TGCGCCAGCAGCTTGGGTGGACTAGCGGGAGGAAGGTACAATGAGCAGTTCTTC. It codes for CASSLGGLAGGRYNEQFF.

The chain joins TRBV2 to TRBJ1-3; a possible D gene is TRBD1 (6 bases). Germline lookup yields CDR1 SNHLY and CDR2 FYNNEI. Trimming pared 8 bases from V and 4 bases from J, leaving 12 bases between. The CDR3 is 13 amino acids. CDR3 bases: TGTGCCAGCCAGGGGTACGGAGGAAACACCATATATTTT. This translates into CASQGYGGNTIYF. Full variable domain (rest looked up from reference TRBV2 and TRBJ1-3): EPEVTQTPSHQVTQMGQEVILRCVPISNHLYFYWYRQILGQKVEFLVSFYNNEISEKSEIFDDQFSVERPDGSNFTLKIRSTKLEDSAMYFCASQGYGGNTIYFGEGSWLTVV.

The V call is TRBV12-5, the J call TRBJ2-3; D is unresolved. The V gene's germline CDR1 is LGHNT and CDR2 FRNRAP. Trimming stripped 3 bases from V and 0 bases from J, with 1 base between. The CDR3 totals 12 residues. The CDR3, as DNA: TGTGCTAGTGGTTTTAGCACAGATACGCAGTATTTT. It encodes CASGFSTDTQYF.

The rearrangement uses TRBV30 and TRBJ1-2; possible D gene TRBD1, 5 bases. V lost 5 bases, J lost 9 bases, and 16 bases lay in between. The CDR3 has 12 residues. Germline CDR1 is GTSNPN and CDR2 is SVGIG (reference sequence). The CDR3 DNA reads TGTGCCTGGGGGGACCGAGCTATGCGCTACACCTTC. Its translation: CAWGDRAMRYTF.

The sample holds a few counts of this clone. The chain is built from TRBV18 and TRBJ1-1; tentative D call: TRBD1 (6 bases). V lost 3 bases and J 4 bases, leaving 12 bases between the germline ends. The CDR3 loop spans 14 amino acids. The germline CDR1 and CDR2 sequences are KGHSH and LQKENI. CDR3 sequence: CASSPGGRSTEAFF. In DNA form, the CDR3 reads TGTGCCAGCTCACCCGGGGGGCGGAGCACTGAAGCTTTCTTT.

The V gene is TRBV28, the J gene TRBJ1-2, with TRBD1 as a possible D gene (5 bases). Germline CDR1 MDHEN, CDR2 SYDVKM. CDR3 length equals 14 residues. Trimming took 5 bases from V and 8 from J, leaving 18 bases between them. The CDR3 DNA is TGTGCCAGCAGTCAGGCCGGGACCGCTAAAGGCTACACCTTC. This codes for CASSQAGTAKGYTF.

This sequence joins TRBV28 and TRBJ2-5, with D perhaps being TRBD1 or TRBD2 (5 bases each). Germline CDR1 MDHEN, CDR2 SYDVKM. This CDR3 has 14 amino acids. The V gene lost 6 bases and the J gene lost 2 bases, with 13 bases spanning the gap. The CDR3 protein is CASRPTGAQETQYF. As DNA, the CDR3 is TGTGCCAGCAGGCCTACCGGGGCTCAAGAGACCCAGTACTTC. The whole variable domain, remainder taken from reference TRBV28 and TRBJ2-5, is DVKVTQSSRYLVKRTGEKVFLECVQDMDHENMFWYRQDPGLGLRLIYFSYDVKMKEKGDIPEGYSVSREKKERFSLILESASTNQTSMYLCASRPTGAQETQYFGPGTRLLVL.

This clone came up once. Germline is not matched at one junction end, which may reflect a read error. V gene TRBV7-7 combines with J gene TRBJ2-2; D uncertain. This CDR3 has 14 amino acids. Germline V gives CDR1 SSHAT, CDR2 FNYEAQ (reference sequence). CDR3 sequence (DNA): TGTGCTAGCAGCCCGGCGGTGGGGAACGGGGAGCTGTTTTTT. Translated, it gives CASSPAVGNGELFF. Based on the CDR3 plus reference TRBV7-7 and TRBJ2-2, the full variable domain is GAGVSQSPRYKVTKRGQDVTLRCDPISSHATLYWYQQALGQGPEFLTYFNYEAQPDKSGLPSDRFSAERPEGSISTLTIQRTEQRDSAMYRCASSPAVGNGELFFGEGSRLTVL.

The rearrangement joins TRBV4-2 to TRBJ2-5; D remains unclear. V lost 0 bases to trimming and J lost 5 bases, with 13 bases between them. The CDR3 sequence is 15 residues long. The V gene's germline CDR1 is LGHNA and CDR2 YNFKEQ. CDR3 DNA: TGTGCCAGCAGCCAAGATCCGGCCCTATGGGAGACCCAGTACTTC. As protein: CASSQDPALWETQYF.

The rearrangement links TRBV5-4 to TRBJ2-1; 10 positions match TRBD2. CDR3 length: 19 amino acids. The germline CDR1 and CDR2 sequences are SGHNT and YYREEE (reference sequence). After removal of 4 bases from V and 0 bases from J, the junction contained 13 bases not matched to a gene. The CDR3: CASSRGRLAGQSSYNEQFF. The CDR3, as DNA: TGTGCCAGCAGCCGGGGTAGACTAGCGGGTCAGAGCTCCTACAATGAGCAGTTCTTC.